This T cell receptor (beta chain) derives from a study of identical twins. CDR1 is SGHRS and CDR2 is YFSETQ in the germline V gene. The CDR3 has 14 amino acids. V lost 7 bases and J lost 0, with 12 bases in between. Notes on the study in general: The models gave estimates that fell short of the out-of-frame TCR alpha sharing seen in monozygotic twins.

The authors used template switching to add a universal primer site and gave cDNA unique molecular identifiers. TCRdb reanalysed the 5' RACE reads using MiXCR and keeps one entry per CDR3 protein. This repertoire shows around 1.7 million distinct CDR3 sequences, about 32% found once; its top ten account for around 0.3%. This clonotype appeared a few times. Its antigen remains unknown. All donors were healthy, and all were Caucasian. The sequence was obtained from a newborn girl in good health. Material for sequencing was cord blood. V gene TRBV5-1 combines with J gene TRBJ2-3; tentatively, D is TRBD1 or TRBD2 (5 bases each). CDR3 nucleotides: TGCGCCAGCGGCAGGGACCGGAGCACAGATACGCAGTATTTT. Its translation is CASGRDRSTDTQYF.